This entry lists 15 T cell receptor beta chains sequenced from one sample in a study of shared clonotypes between healthy human individuals. Naive-designated CD8 cells lacked CD45RO, were positively enriched for CCR7, and omitted terminally differentiated effector memory CD45RA+ cells. TCRdb's copy holds only in-frame clones and misses some; the assay was immunoSEQ multiplex PCR. Of roughly 1,800,000 clones listed, over 85% were seen once; the top ten hold 1.2%. Sequenced material: naive CD8+ T cells sorted from blood. The receptors come from a man aged 18 to 30 in good health.

The V gene is TRBV5-4, the J gene TRBJ2-7; D not resolved. The CDR3 length is 13 residues. Germline values: CDR1 SGHNT, CDR2 YYREEE (reference sequence). With 6 bases removed from V and 6 bases from J, the gap between germline ends came to 16 bases. In DNA, the CDR3 is TGTGCCAGCAACCCGGACGGGTTTGTCGAGCAGTACTTC. As protein: CASNPDGFVEQYF.

The chain combines TRBV29-1 with TRBJ2-6; no clear D gene. The length of the CDR3 is 16 residues. Trimming stripped 4 bases from V and 0 bases from J, with 13 bases between. CDR1 is SQVTM and CDR2 is ANQGSEA in the germline V gene. The CDR3 region has the DNA TGCAGCGTTGCCATCCGGCTCCTCTCTGGGGCCAACGTCCTGACTTTC. This encodes CSVAIRLLSGANVLTF. The full variable domain, with the rest looked up from reference TRBV29-1 and TRBJ2-6, is SAVISQKPSRDICQRGTSLTIQCQVDSQVTMMFWYRQQPGQSLTLIATANQGSEATYESGFVIDKFPISRPNLTFSTLTVSNMSPEDSSIYLCSVAIRLLSGANVLTFGAGSRLTVL.

The chain has TRBV9 and TRBJ2-3; tentatively, D is TRBD1 or TRBD2 (5 bases each). The CDR3 extends over 16 amino acids. The V gene lost 3 bases and the J gene lost 2 bases, with 16 bases spanning the gap. Germline CDR1 is SGDLS and CDR2 is YYNGEE. The DNA for the CDR3 is TGTGCCAGCAGCGCCTACCCGGGACCTGTCACAGATACGCAGTATTTT. Its protein is CASSAYPGPVTDTQYF.

The rearrangement uses TRBV18 and TRBJ1-4; 7 positions agree with TRBD1. The CDR3 is made up of 16 amino acids. CDR1 and CDR2 (germline): KGHSH, LQKENI. Trimming took 3 bases from V and 5 from J; bases not matched to a gene: 9. The CDR3 region has the DNA TGTGCCAGCTCACCGGATTCCGGGACAGTCAATGAAAAACTGTTTTTT. This encodes CASSPDSGTVNEKLFF. Filled out from reference TRBV18 and TRBJ1-4, the complete variable domain reads NAGVMQNPRHLVRRRGQEARLRCSPMKGHSHVYWYRQLPEEGLKFMVYLQKENIIDESGMPKERFSAEFPKEGPSILRIQQVVRGDSAAYFCASSPDSGTVNEKLFFGSGTQLSVL.

CDR3 nucleotides: TGTGCCAGCATGGGGCTTAGGAGCTCCTACAATGAGCAGTTCTTC. Translated, it gives CASMGLRSSYNEQFF. This chain uses TRBV6-5 with TRBJ2-1; a weak D match, TRBD1 (5 bases). Germline CDR1 reads MNHEY; CDR2 reads SVGAGI. With 7 bases removed from V and 0 bases from J, the gap between germline ends came to 13 bases. This CDR3 contains 15 residues.

J is TRBJ2-5 and V is TRBV5-1; 10 nucleotides align to TRBD2. The trim removed 2 bases at V and 5 bases at J, leaving 12 bases unmatched. This CDR3 has 17 residues. Germline V gives CDR1 SGHRS, CDR2 YFSETQ. The CDR3 sequence is CASSLRPPGLAEETQYF. The CDR3 DNA is TGCGCCAGCAGCTTACGACCACCCGGACTAGCGGAGGAGACCCAGTACTTC. Full variable domain (rest looked up from reference TRBV5-1 and TRBJ2-5): KAGVTQTPRYLIKTRGQQVTLSCSPISGHRSVSWYQQTPGQGLQFLFEYFSETQRNKGNFPGRFSGRQFSNSRSEMNVSTLELGDSALYLCASSLRPPGLAEETQYFGPGTRLLVL.

The chain has TRBV2 and TRBJ1-6; 9 bases line up with TRBD1. V lost 2 bases to trimming and J lost 7 bases; unmatched junction nucleotides: 6. CDR3 length: 16 residues. Per germline, CDR1 SNHLY and CDR2 FYNNEI. The CDR3 loop reads CASSESTGGGNSPLHF. CDR3 in DNA: TGTGCCAGCAGTGAATCGACAGGGGGGGGCAATTCACCCCTCCACTTT.

The genes are TRBV15 and TRBJ2-7, with 8 bases that match TRBD2. CDR3 length: 15 amino acids. V lost 0 bases, J lost 3 bases, and 4 bases stayed unmatched. Per the germline V gene, CDR1 is LNHNV and CDR2 is YYDKDF (reference sequence). The CDR3 is CATSRERSGSYEQYF. The CDR3 region has the DNA TGTGCCACCAGCAGAGAGAGGAGCGGGAGCTACGAGCAGTACTTC.

The chain joins TRBV6-5 to TRBJ2-1; 8 bases fit TRBD2. Germline V gene data show CDR1 as MNHEY and CDR2 as SVGAGI. There are 15 residues in the CDR3. With V trimmed by 5 bases and J by 3 bases, 6 bases remained unmatched. The CDR3 loop reads CASSGGLAGYNEQFF. The DNA of the CDR3 is TGTGCCAGCAGTGGGGGGCTAGCGGGCTACAATGAGCAGTTCTTC.

Worth noting for this clone: The identical CDR3 is also encoded by other nucleotide sequences in the sample. The chain links TRBV6-5 to TRBJ2-7; no reliable D call. Germline CDR1 reads MNHEY; CDR2 reads SVGAGI. V gave up 2 bases and J gave up 2 bases, with 7 bases separating them. This CDR3 has 13 residues. This CDR3 reads CASSYGITYEQYF. CDR3 nucleotides: TGTGCCAGCAGTTACGGGATTACCTACGAGCAGTACTTC.

With respect to this clone: The same CDR3 arises from other DNA sequences in this sample as well. The genes are TRBV19 and TRBJ2-1; 8 nucleotides match TRBD2. CDR3 size: 15 residues. After removal of 1 base from V and 4 bases from J, the junction contained 3 bases not matched to a gene. Germline CDR1 LNHDA, CDR2 SQIVND (reference sequence). CDR3 region: CASSIGGGPYNEQFF. The CDR3 region has the DNA TGTGCCAGTAGTATAGGCGGGGGGCCTTACAATGAGCAGTTCTTC.

This chain joins TRBV30 and TRBJ2-1, with unresolved D. Trimming took off 4 bases at V and 10 bases at J, with 8 bases between the two ends. The CDR3 covers 10 residues. Germline V CDR1 and CDR2: GTSNPN, SVGIG (reference sequence). DNA for the CDR3: TGTGCCTGGACGGGCCTCGAGCAGTTCTTC. This translates into CAWTGLEQFF.

The J gene is TRBJ2-3, the V gene TRBV11-2; 7 bases match TRBD2. CDR1 is SGHAT, CDR2 FQNNGV, per germline. This CDR3 contains 15 residues. J gave up 5 bases and V 7 bases, and 12 bases lay outside the gene matches. The CDR3 spells CASNNPNGRLDTQYF. The CDR3 nucleotides read TGTGCCAGCAACAACCCAAACGGGAGGTTAGATACGCAGTATTTT.

CDR3 loop: CASSASGGVSDTQYF. CDR3 coding DNA: TGTGCCAGCAGCGCTAGCGGGGGGGTGTCAGATACGCAGTATTTT. The V call is TRBV11-2, the J call TRBJ2-3; 12 bases fit TRBD2. The CDR3 contains 15 residues. Germline V gives CDR1 SGHAT, CDR2 FQNNGV. Trimming cost V 5 bases and J 4 bases; bases outside gene matches: 4.

This clone turned up a few times. The CDR3 coding sequence is TGTGCCAGTAGTGCGGGGGTCTATGGCTACACCTTC. Encoded protein: CASSAGVYGYTF. The gene calls are TRBV19 and TRBJ1-2, with D maybe TRBD1 (5 bases). Deletions cut 5 bases from V and 4 bases from J, with 8 bases between. Germline values: CDR1 LNHDA, CDR2 SQIVND (reference sequence). There are 12 residues in the CDR3.